There are a few counts of the clone carrying this T cell receptor beta chain. The sample originates from a study of blood T cells in healthy people across ages. The authors ran a second PCR of 7 to 11 cycles using a sample-barcoded 5' primer and a J-beta primer mix. TCRdb re-called the 5' RACE reads through MiXCR, storing one row per CDR3 protein. The sample lists about 1,800,000 distinct CDR3 sequences; roughly 27% were seen once. Isolation yielded PBMCs, at least 6.5 million per sample, in every case. The CDR3 covers 11 residues. The germline CDR1 and CDR2 sequences are DFQATT and SNEGSKA (reference sequence). Trimming removed 1 base from V and 15 bases from J, with 13 bases in between.

The chain has TRBV20-1 and TRBJ2-1; D is unclear. The sequencing input was blood. This TCR was sampled from a woman in her twenties or thirties in good health. CDR3 sequence: CSARGVGQPFF. CDR3 coding DNA: TGCAGTGCTAGAGGGGTAGGGCAGCCGTTCTTC.